These 14 T cell receptor beta chains were sequenced from one sample in a study of cytomegalovirus exposure and HLA in healthy donors. The PCR made use of 60 Vbeta and 13 Jbeta primers. The assay was immunoSEQ multiplex PCR, and TCRdb's table has in-frame clones only and misses some. This sample has around 140,000 clones; approximately 80% occur once, and the top ten carry approximately 1.5%. The sequenced sample consisted of PBMCs. Receptor source: a female donor in good health and CMV-seronegative.

The chain employs TRBV30 and TRBJ2-7, with unresolved D. V was shortened by 2 bases and J by 5 bases, with 4 bases between the two germline ends. The germline gives CDR1 GTSNPN, CDR2 SVGIG (reference sequence). The CDR3 runs 10 residues. The CDR3 DNA reads as TGTGCCTGGAGTCTCCACGAGCAGTACTTC. Protein sequence: CAWSLHEQYF.

The rearrangement links TRBV28 to TRBJ1-5; D gene uncertain. Germline CDR1 is MDHEN and CDR2 is SYDVKM. V dropped 6 bases and J dropped 6 bases, with 9 bases sitting between them. This CDR3 comprises 12 residues. In DNA form, the CDR3 reads TGTGCCAGCAGCCCCATCAGTCAGCCCCAGCATTTT. Translating gives CASSPISQPQHF. The variable domain in full, completed from reference TRBV28 and TRBJ1-5, reads DVKVTQSSRYLVKRTGEKVFLECVQDMDHENMFWYRQDPGLGLRLIYFSYDVKMKEKGDIPEGYSVSREKKERFSLILESASTNQTSMYLCASSPISQPQHFGDGTRLSIL.

V gene TRBV5-1 combines with J gene TRBJ1-2; 7 nucleotides line up with TRBD1. Germline V gives CDR1 SGHRS, CDR2 YFSETQ. This CDR3 comprises 14 residues. V lost 4 bases, J lost 6 bases, and 9 bases stayed unmatched. CDR3 sequence reads: CASSTETGWNGYTF. The CDR3 DNA reads TGCGCCAGCAGCACGGAGACAGGGTGGAATGGCTACACCTTC.

The genes are TRBV7-3 and TRBJ1-2; no firm D call. The V end lost 0 bases, the J end lost 4 bases, and 12 bases lay between the germline ends. In germline, CDR1 is SGHTA, CDR2 FQGTGA. The length of the CDR3 is 15 residues. CDR3 in amino acids: CASSLTDGAGYGYTF. In DNA, the CDR3 is TGTGCCAGCAGCTTAACGGACGGCGCGGGCTATGGCTACACCTTC. Full variable domain (remainder filled in from reference TRBV7-3 and TRBJ1-2): GAGVSQTPSNKVTEKGKYVELRCDPISGHTALYWYRQSLGQGPEFLIYFQGTGAADDSGLPNDRFFAVRPEGSVSTLKIQRTERGDSAVYLCASSLTDGAGYGYTFGSGTRLTVV.

The rearrangement uses TRBV27 and TRBJ1-1; 8 positions match TRBD1. Germline CDR1 MNHEY, CDR2 SMNVEV (reference sequence). V lost 4 bases and J lost 0; bases outside the gene matches: 7. The CDR3 is 16 residues long. The CDR3 protein is CASSSRQGIMNTEAFF. Here the CDR3 DNA reads TGTGCCAGCAGTTCGCGACAGGGGATTATGAACACTGAAGCTTTCTTT.

The chain links TRBV9 to TRBJ2-5, with 7 bases matching TRBD2. Matching the DNA end better, TRBJ2-7 makes the J call doubtful. Germline V gene sequence: CDR1 SGDLS, CDR2 YYNGEE. The CDR3 sequence is 15 residues long. The CDR3 sequence: CASSVGGSTTHEQYF. The CDR3 DNA reads TGTGCCAGCAGCGTAGGCGGGAGCACTACCCACGAGCAGTACTTC.

The V and J genes are TRBV7-8 and TRBJ1-3, with unresolved D. This CDR3 spans 16 amino acids. V shed 5 bases and J shed 4 bases, with 18 bases lying between them. Germline V CDR1 and CDR2: SGHVS, FQNEAQ. The CDR3 sequence is CASSPPLPTSGNTIYF. The DNA for the CDR3 is TGTGCCAGCAGCCCCCCTTTACCTACTTCAGGAAACACCATATATTTT.

This chain joins TRBV21-1 and TRBJ2-7; the listed D gene, TRBD1, was not tested against the DNA. TRBV21-1 is a known pseudogene. CDR3 length equals 15 residues. CDR3 in amino acids: CASSKGGRGPHEQYF. Written as DNA, the CDR3 is TGTGCCAGCAGCAAAGGGGGCAGGGGGCCCCACGAGCAGTACTTC.

This rearrangement joins TRBV4-1 to TRBJ2-6, with D maybe TRBD2 (5 bases). The V end lost 0 bases, the J end lost 0 bases, and 15 bases lay between the germline ends. This CDR3 is built from 19 residues. The germline V gene encodes CDR1 MGHRA and CDR2 YSYEKL. The CDR3 is CASSQDPGRGFSGANVLTF. CDR3 coding DNA: TGCGCCAGCAGCCAAGACCCCGGCCGGGGTTTCTCTGGGGCCAACGTCCTGACTTTC.

V usage is TRBV28 and J usage is TRBJ2-7; weak D call: TRBD2 (6 bases). The CDR3 runs 14 residues. Germline V gives CDR1 MDHEN, CDR2 SYDVKM. V was pared by 5 bases and J by 0 bases, with 11 bases between. CDR3 sequence: CASSQAGSSYEQYF. DNA of the CDR3: TGTGCCAGCAGTCAGGCCGGGAGCTCCTACGAGCAGTACTTC.

The V gene is TRBV27, the J gene TRBJ1-1; 10 bases fit TRBD1. With V trimmed by 2 bases and J by 4 bases, 7 bases remained unmatched. This CDR3 region has 16 residues. The germline CDR1 and CDR2 sequences are MNHEY and SMNVEV (reference sequence). The CDR3 sequence is CASSLRDRGLGTEAFF. CDR3 DNA: TGTGCCAGCAGTTTAAGAGACAGGGGGCTCGGCACTGAAGCTTTCTTT.

The V and J genes are TRBV6-5 and TRBJ2-6; possible D gene TRBD1, 5 bases. The CDR3 contains 16 residues. The germline CDR1 and CDR2 sequences are MNHEY and SVGAGI. Trimming removed 3 bases from V and 2 bases from J, with 11 bases in between. This CDR3 is CASSYDSFPGANVLTF. CDR3 in DNA: TGTGCCAGCAGTTATGACAGCTTTCCTGGGGCCAACGTCCTGACTTTC.

This chain links TRBV7-9 with TRBJ1-5; D is unresolved. Deletions cut 5 bases from V and 7 bases from J, with 9 bases between. The length of the CDR3 is 12 residues. Germline-derived CDR1 and CDR2 are SEHNR and FQNEAQ (reference sequence). CDR3 nucleotides: TGTGCCAGCAGCCGACAAGGCCAGCCCCAGCATTTT. Its translation is CASSRQGQPQHF.

This clone was picked up a small number of times. The chain carries TRBV6-1 and TRBJ2-3; 13 bases align to TRBD2. The CDR3 loop spans 15 amino acids. V gave up 6 bases and J gave up 4 bases; unmatched junction bases: 4. The germline gives CDR1 MNHNS, CDR2 SASEGT. Here the CDR3 reads CASSPLAGGPDTQYF. The CDR3 coding sequence is TGTGCCAGCAGCCCACTAGCGGGAGGGCCAGATACGCAGTATTTT.